The 8 T cell receptor beta chains in this list originate from one sample, sequenced in a study of blood T cell repertoires in COVID-19 (dated by TCRdb to 2018 to 2021). Library construction relied on the immunoSEQ multiplex PCR assay. What TCRdb holds here is the immuneACCESS table cut down to in-frame rearrangements. Part of the clones is not present; checked against another copy, under half of the missing clones reflect an unresolved V gene, and the others are unexplained. The table for this sample lists some 180,000 clones; about nine tenths of them were counted only once. Jointly, the top ten make up 6.7% of the sample. Sequences were obtained from peripheral blood. Receptors were obtained from a man aged 40-49 years with acute or convalescent COVID-19.

This clone occurred once. This chain joins TRBV19 and TRBJ1-1; D is perhaps TRBD1 (5 bases). The CDR3 contains 14 residues. Germline V gene lookup returns CDR1 LNHDA and CDR2 SQIVND (reference sequence). Between the trimmed V and J ends, which lost 10 bases and 0 bases, there was a span of 15 bases. The CDR3 spells CATRRGEMNTEAFF. The DNA of the CDR3 is TGTGCCACCCGGCGGGGGGAGATGAACACTGAAGCTTTCTTT.

The V and J genes are TRBV27 and TRBJ2-3; 10 bases match TRBD2. V lost 6 bases and J lost 6; bases outside the gene matches: 9. The CDR3 is 15 residues long. CDR1 is MNHEY, CDR2 SMNVEV, per germline (reference sequence). The CDR3 DNA follows: TGTGCCAGCAGCCTCAGCGGGGGGGCAAGGGATACGCAGTATTTT. Translated: CASSLSGGARDTQYF.

V and J are TRBV6-5 and TRBJ1-6; no reliable D call. V lost 7 bases and J 10 bases, leaving 17 bases between the germline ends. The germline V gene encodes CDR1 MNHEY and CDR2 SVGAGI. The CDR3 has 14 amino acids. The CDR3 DNA reads as TGTGCCAGCAAACCGTCAGGAATTAGATCACCCCTCCACTTT. This gives the protein CASKPSGIRSPLHF.

This clone showed up just a few times. The V call is TRBV19, the J call TRBJ1-1; 7 nucleotides match TRBD1. CDR3 length equals 16 residues. Trimming at V came to 4 bases and at J to 0 bases, leaving 8 bases not matched to a gene. Germline-derived CDR1 and CDR2 are LNHDA and SQIVND (reference sequence). CDR3 nucleotides: TGTGCCAGTAGTACAATCTACAGGGGCATGAACACTGAAGCTTTCTTT. This encodes CASSTIYRGMNTEAFF. Filled out from reference TRBV19 and TRBJ1-1, the complete variable domain reads DGGITQSPKYLFRKEGQNVTLSCEQNLNHDAMYWYRQDPGQGLRLIYYSQIVNDFQKGDIAEGYSVSREKKESFPLTVTSAQKNPTAFYLCASSTIYRGMNTEAFFGQGTRLTVV.

The chain recombines TRBV7-9 with TRBJ1-1; D uncertain. Germline lookup yields CDR1 SEHNR and CDR2 FQNEAQ (reference sequence). V lost 5 bases, J lost 0 bases, and 10 bases lay in between. This CDR3 region has 14 residues. The chain's CDR3 is CASSPGLMNTEAFF. The CDR3 nucleotides are TGTGCCAGCAGCCCCGGACTCATGAACACTGAAGCTTTCTTT. The full variable domain, with the rest looked up from reference TRBV7-9 and TRBJ1-1, is DTGVSQNPRHKITKRGQNVTFRCDPISEHNRLYWYRQTLGQGPEFLTYFQNEAQLEKSRLLSDRFSAERPKGSFSTLEIQRTEQGDSAMYLCASSPGLMNTEAFFGQGTRLTVV.

The chain's CDR3 is CASSSTGGIGYGYTF. CDR3 nucleotides: TGTGCCAGCAGCTCAACAGGGGGCATCGGCTATGGCTACACCTTC. This chain links TRBV7-2 with TRBJ1-2, with 9 bases matching TRBD1. The J segment lost 4 bases and the V segment lost 4 bases, leaving 7 bases of the junction unmatched. CDR1 SGHTA and CDR2 FQGNSA come from the germline V gene. CDR3 length equals 15 residues.

Note on this clone: The junction departs from germline at one end; a sequencing error may be responsible. The gene calls are TRBV3-1 (or the pseudogene TRBV3-2) and TRBJ1-3; tentatively, D is TRBD1 (6 bases). Germline lookup yields CDR1 LGHDT and CDR2 YNNKEL (reference sequence). The CDR3 is made up of 15 amino acids. The DNA for the CDR3 is TGTGCCAGCAGCCAAGATCCGGGACAAGGAAACACTATATATTTT. It is translated as CASSQDPGQGNTIYF.

V is TRBV5-1 and J is TRBJ2-4; the D gene is possibly TRBD1 (7 bases). The CDR3 extends over 13 amino acids. Looked up from germline, CDR1 is SGHRS and CDR2 is YFSETQ. V was clipped by 4 bases and J by 9 bases, with 14 bases between them. The CDR3 coding sequence is TGCGCCAGCAGCGCGGGACAGATGACCATTCAGTACTTC. Amino acid sequence: CASSAGQMTIQYF.